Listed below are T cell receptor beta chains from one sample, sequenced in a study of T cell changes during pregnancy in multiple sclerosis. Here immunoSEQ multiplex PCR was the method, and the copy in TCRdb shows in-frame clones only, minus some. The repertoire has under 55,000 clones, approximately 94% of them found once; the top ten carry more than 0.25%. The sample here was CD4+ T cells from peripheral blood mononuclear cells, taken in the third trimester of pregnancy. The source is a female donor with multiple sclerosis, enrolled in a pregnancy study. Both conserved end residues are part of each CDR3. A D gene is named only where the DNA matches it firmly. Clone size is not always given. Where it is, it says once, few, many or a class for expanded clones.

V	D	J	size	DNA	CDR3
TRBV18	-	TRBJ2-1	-	TGTGCCAGCTCACCACCATCGGGTGGGTACAATGAGCAGTTCTTC	CASSPPSGGYNEQFF
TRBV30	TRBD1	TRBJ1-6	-	TGTGCCCGAAGGACAGGGGATGATTCACCCCTCCACTTT	CARRTGDDSPLHF
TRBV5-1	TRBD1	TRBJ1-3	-	TGCGCCAGCAGCTCTCAGACAGGGCAACCGCCTGGAAACACCATATATTTT	CASSSQTGQPPGNTIYF
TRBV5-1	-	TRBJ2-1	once	TGCGCCAGCAGCTTGGATAACAATGAGCAGTTCTTC	CASSLDNNEQFF
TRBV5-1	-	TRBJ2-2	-	TGCGCCAGCAGCTCGCGGACAGATACCGGGGAGCTGTTTTTT	CASSSRTDTGELFF
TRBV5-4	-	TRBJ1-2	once	TGTGCCAGCAGCCCACCTGGGAGGGAAACCAATGGCTACACCTTC	CASSPPGRETNGYTF
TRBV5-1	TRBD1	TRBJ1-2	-	TGCGCCAGCAGCCCCGGACAGGATTTTAACTATGGCTACACCTTC	CASSPGQDFNYGYTF
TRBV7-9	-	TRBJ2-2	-	TGTGCCAGCAGCTTAGGTAGCGGTTACACCGGGGAGCTGTTTTTT	CASSLGSGYTGELFF
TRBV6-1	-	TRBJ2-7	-	TGTGCCAGCAGTGAAACAGCAGGAGGGGTGTACTTC	CASSETAGGVYF
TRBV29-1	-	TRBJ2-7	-	TGCAGCGTTTTCTCCCAGGGGTTCCGCGAGCAGTACTTC	CSVFSQGFREQYF
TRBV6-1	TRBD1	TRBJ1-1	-	TGTGCCAGCAGGGTAAGGACAGGGGTAATCACTGAAGCTTTCTTT	CASRVRTGVITEAFF
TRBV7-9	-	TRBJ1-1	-	TGTGCCAGCAGCTTAATGGGGGAGGGTGAAGCTTTCTTT	CASSLMGEGEAFF
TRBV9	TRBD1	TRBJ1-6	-	TGTGCCAGCAGCCTTTCGACAGGGCTTAATAATTCACCCCTCCACTTT	CASSLSTGLNNSPLHF